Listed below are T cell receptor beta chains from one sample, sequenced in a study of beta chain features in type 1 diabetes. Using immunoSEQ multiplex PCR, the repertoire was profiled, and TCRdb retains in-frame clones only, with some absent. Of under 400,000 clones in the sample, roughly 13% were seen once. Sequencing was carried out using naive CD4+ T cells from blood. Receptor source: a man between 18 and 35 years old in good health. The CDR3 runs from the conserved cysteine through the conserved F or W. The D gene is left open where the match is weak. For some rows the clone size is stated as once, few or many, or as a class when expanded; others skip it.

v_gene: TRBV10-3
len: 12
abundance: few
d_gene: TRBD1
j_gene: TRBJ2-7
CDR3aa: CATVGQGDEQYF
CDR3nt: TGTGCCACCGTCGGACAGGGGGACGAGCAGTACTTC

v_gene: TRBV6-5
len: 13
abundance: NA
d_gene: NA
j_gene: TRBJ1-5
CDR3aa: CASSDGGRQPQHF
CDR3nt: TGTGCCAGCAGTGATGGAGGGCGTCAGCCCCAGCATTTT

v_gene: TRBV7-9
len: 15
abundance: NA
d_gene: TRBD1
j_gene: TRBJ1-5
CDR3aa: CASSSWTGTNQPQHF
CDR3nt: TGTGCCAGCAGCTCCTGGACAGGGACCAATCAGCCCCAGCATTTT

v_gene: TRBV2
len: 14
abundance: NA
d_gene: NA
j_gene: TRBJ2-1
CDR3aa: CASRTGSSYNEQFF
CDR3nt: TGTGCCAGCAGGACTGGGAGCTCCTACAATGAGCAGTTCTTC

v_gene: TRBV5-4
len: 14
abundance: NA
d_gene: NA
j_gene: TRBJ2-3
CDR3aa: CASSEGVTADTQYF
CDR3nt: TGTGCCAGCAGCGAGGGGGTGACGGCAGATACGCAGTATTTT

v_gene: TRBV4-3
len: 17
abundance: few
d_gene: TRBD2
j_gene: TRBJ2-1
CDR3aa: CASSQDPPGLAFREQFF
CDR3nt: TGCGCCAGCAGCCAAGATCCCCCGGGACTAGCGTTCCGTGAGCAGTTCTTC

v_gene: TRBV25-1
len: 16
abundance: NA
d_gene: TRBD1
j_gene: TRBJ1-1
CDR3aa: CASSDPGQGSNTEAFF
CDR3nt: TGTGCCAGCAGTGATCCCGGACAGGGATCGAACACTGAAGCTTTCTTT

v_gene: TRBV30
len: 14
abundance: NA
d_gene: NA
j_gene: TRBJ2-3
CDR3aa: CAWSVNLNTDTQYF
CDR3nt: TGTGCCTGGAGTGTAAATCTTAACACAGATACGCAGTATTTT

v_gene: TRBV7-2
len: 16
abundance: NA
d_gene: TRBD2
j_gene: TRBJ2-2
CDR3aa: CASSFSGDPNTGELFF
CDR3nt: TGTGCCAGCAGCTTCAGCGGGGATCCGAACACCGGGGAGCTGTTTTTT

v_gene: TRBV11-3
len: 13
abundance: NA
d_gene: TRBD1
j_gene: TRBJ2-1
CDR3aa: CASSLTGGNEQFF
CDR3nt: TGTGCCAGCAGCTTAACAGGGGGCAATGAGCAGTTCTTC

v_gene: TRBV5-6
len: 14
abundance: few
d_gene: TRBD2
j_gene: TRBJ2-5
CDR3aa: CASSSGTSEETQYF
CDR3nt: TGTGCCAGCAGCTCCGGGACTAGCGAAGAGACCCAGTACTTC

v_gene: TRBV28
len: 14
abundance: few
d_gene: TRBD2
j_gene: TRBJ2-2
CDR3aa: CASSSGGAGGELFF
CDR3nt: TGTGCCAGCTCTAGCGGGGGGGCCGGCGGGGAGCTGTTTTTT

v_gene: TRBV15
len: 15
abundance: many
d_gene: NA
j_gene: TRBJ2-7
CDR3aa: CATSRDMARTYEQYF
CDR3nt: TGTGCCACCAGCAGAGATATGGCCAGAACCTACGAGCAGTACTTC

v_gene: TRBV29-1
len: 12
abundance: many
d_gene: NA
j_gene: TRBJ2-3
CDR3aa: CSGKLASDTQYF
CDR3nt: TGCAGCGGCAAACTAGCTTCAGATACGCAGTATTTT

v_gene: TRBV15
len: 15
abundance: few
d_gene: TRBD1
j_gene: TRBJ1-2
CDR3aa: CATSRYGTGGGGYTF
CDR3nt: TGTGCCACCAGCAGATACGGGACAGGGGGAGGTGGCTACACCTTC

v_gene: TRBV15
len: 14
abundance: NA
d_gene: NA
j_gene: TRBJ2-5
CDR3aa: CATSRDGGGETQYF
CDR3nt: TGTGCCACCAGCAGAGATGGGGGCGGGGAGACCCAGTACTTC

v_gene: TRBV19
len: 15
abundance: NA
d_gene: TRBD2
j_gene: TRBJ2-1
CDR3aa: CAKTSGRAPYNEQFF
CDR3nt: TGTGCCAAGACTAGCGGGAGGGCGCCCTACAATGAGCAGTTCTTC

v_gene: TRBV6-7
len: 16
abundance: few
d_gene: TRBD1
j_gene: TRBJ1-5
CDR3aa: CASSPPGQKGNQPQHF
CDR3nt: TGTGCCAGCAGTCCCCCGGGACAGAAAGGCAATCAGCCCCAGCATTTT

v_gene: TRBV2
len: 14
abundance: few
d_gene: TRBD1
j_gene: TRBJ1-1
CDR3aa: CASRLQGDGTEAFF
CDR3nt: TGTGCCAGCAGATTACAGGGGGATGGCACTGAAGCTTTCTTT

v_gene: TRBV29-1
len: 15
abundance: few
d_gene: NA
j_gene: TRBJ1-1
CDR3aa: CSVGVQGVMNTEAFF
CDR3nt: TGCAGCGTCGGGGTACAGGGAGTTATGAACACTGAAGCTTTCTTT

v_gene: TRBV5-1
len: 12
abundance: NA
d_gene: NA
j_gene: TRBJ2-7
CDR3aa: CASSFYGDEQYF
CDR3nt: TGCGCCAGCAGCTTTTACGGGGACGAGCAGTACTTC

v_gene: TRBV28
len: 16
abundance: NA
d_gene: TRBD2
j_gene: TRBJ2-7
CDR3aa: CASSLWGTSGSYEQYF
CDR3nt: TGTGCCAGCAGTTTATGGGGGACTAGCGGGAGCTACGAGCAGTACTTC

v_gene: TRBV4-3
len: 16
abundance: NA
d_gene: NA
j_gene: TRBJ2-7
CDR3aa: CASSQVRVGTPSEQYF
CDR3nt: TGCGCCAGCAGCCAAGTCCGGGTCGGGACTCCCAGCGAGCAGTACTTC

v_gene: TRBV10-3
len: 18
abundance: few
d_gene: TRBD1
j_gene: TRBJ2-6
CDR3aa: CAISVTGTGSSGANVLTF
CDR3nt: TGTGCCATCAGTGTTACCGGGACAGGTAGCTCTGGGGCCAACGTCCTGACTTTC

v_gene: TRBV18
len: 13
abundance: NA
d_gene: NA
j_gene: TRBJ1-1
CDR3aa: CASSTTSNTEAFF
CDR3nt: TGTGCCAGCTCAACGACATCGAACACTGAAGCTTTCTTT

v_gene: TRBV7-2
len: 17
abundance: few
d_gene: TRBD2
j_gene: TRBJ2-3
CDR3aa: CASRQERGGLTSATQYF
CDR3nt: TGTGCCAGCCGTCAGGAGCGGGGGGGCCTCACCTCCGCTACGCAGTATTTT

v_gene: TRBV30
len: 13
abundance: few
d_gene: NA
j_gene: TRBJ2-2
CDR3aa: CAWSYRVFGELFF
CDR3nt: TGTGCCTGGAGTTACAGGGTCTTCGGGGAGCTGTTTTTT

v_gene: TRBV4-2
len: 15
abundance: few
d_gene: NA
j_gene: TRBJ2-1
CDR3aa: CASSQDDRGYNEQFF
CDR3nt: TGTGCCAGCAGCCAAGATGACCGAGGTTACAATGAGCAGTTCTTC

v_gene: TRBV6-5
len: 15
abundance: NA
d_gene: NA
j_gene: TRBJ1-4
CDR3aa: CASSPAGTTNEKLFF
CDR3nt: TGTGCCAGCAGCCCCGCAGGAACAACTAATGAAAAACTGTTTTTT

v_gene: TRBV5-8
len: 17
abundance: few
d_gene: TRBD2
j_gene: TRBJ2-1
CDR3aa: CASSSGPSGSSYNEQFF
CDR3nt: TGTGCCAGCAGCTCGGGGCCAAGCGGGAGCTCCTACAATGAGCAGTTCTTC

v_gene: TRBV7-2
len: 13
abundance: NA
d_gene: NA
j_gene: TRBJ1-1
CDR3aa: CASSPGQNTEAFF
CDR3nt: TGTGCCAGCAGCCCAGGACAGAACACTGAAGCTTTCTTT

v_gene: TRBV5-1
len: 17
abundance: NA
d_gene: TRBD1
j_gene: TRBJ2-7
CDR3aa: CASSLAGAGTGGIEQYF
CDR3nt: TGCGCCAGCAGCTTGGCGGGCGCCGGGACAGGGGGCATCGAGCAGTACTTC

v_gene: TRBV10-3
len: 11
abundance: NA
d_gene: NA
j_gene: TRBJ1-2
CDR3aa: CASGLDYGYTF
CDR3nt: TGTGCCAGTGGGCTGGACTATGGCTACACCTTC

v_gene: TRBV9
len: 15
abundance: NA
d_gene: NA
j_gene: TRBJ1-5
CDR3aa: CASSGGTAGDQPQHF
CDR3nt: TGTGCCAGCAGCGGCGGGACGGCGGGAGATCAGCCCCAGCATTTT

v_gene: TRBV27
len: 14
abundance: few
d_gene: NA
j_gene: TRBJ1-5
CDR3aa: CASRQSYSNQPQHF
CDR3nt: TGTGCCAGCAGACAGAGTTATAGCAATCAGCCCCAGCATTTT

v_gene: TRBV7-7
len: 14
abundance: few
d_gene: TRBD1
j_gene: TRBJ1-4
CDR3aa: CASRGQGAGEKLFF
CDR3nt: TGTGCTAGCAGGGGACAGGGGGCCGGTGAAAAACTGTTTTTT

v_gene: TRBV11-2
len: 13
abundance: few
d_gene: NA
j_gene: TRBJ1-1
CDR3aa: CASRLAGGTEAFF
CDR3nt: TGTGCCAGCAGACTCGCGGGAGGCACTGAAGCTTTCTTT

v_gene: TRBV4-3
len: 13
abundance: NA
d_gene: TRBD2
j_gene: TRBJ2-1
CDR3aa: CASSQAGLTFRFF
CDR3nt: TGCGCCAGCAGCCAAGCGGGACTAACCTTCCGTTTCTTC

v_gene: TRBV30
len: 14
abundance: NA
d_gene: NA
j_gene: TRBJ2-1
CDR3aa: CACLLGRSYNEQFF
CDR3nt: TGTGCCTGCCTACTTGGGCGCTCCTACAATGAGCAGTTCTTC

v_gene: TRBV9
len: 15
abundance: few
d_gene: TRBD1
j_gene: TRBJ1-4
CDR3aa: CASSAEGQGYEKLFF
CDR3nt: TGTGCCAGCAGCGCCGAGGGACAGGGTTATGAAAAACTGTTTTTT

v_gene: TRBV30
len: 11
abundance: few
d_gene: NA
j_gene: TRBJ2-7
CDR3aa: CAWTSAYEQYF
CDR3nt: TGTGCCTGGACCTCAGCCTACGAGCAGTACTTC

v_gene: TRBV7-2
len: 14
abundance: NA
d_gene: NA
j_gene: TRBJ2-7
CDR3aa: CASSFNGILYEQYF
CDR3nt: TGTGCCAGCAGCTTCAACGGAATACTATACGAGCAGTACTTC

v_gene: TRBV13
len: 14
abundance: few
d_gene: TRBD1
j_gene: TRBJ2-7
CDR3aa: CASSPRTGQGEQYF
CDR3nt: TGTGCCAGCAGCCCGAGGACAGGGCAGGGAGAGCAGTACTTC

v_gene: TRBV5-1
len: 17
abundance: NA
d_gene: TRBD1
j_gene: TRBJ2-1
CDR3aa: CASSLVGTGTRYNEQFF
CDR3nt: TGCGCCAGCAGCTTGGTGGGGACAGGGACTCGCTACAATGAGCAGTTCTTC

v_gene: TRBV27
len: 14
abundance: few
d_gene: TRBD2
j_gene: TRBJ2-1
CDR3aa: CASSYSGDYNEQFF
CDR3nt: TGTGCCAGCAGTTACAGCGGGGATTACAATGAGCAGTTCTTC